What follows is one T cell receptor (beta chain) and its context. What it binds is unknown. The entry originates in a study of T cells in Graves' hyperthyroidism and ophthalmopathy. Amplified TCR beta CDR3 regions came from RNA transcripts. Primed by the HTBI set, a first-round RT-PCR was run on the TCR CDR3. Using its own MiXCR run on the multiplex PCR reads, TCRdb lists one record per CDR3 protein. The sample has more than 500,000 distinct CDR3 sequences, approximately 48% seen once. General observations from the study: Most thyroid clonotypes expanded above 0.001 were also detected in blood. Researchers report that a 13 V-J model separated ophthalmopathy from stable hyperthyroidism.

Uncontrolled infection, other autoimmune disease, pregnancy or lactation excluded patients. Clinicians diagnosed patients from clinical symptoms, serum thyroxine and TRAb, thyroid ultrasound and orbital computed tomography. This clonotype was obtained from an adult woman with Graves' disease, either hyperthyroidism or ophthalmopathy (not recorded which). The sequencing sample was made of peripheral blood or thyroid tissue (not recorded which).

The CDR3 DNA follows: TGTGCCATCAAGGGGGCGCGGGAGACCCAGTACTTC. It encodes CAIKGARETQYF. This chain joins TRBV10-3 and TRBJ2-5, with 7 positions matching TRBD1. This CDR3 is 12 amino acids long. J was trimmed by 5 bases and V by 7 bases; bases with no gene match: 4. CDR1 and CDR2 (germline): ENHRY, SYGVKD.